These 28 T cell receptor beta chains were sequenced from one sample in a study of CD8 T cells in ankylosing spondylitis. Study-wide points: Apparently characteristic of ankylosing spondylitis blood was a TCR beta motif (eight highly homologous variants).

Via MiXCR, TCRdb re-called the 5' RACE reads, giving one row per CDR3 protein. Of fewer than 400,000 distinct CDR3 sequences in the sample, approximately 20% were seen once. For these TCRs, the target antigens are not known. Source material: blood, either unsorted or a sorted T cell fraction (not recorded which). Every receptor here comes from a male donor with ankylosing spondylitis.

The chain combines TRBV20-1 with TRBJ2-2; D call uncertain. This CDR3 comprises 14 residues. Germline V gives CDR1 DFQATT, CDR2 SNEGSKA (reference sequence). V was cut by 4 bases and J by 0 bases, with 9 bases left in between. The CDR3 DNA is TGCAGTGCTAACGGACGGGCGAACACCGGGGAGCTGTTTTTT. Encoded protein: CSANGRANTGELFF.

The J gene is TRBJ2-1, the V gene TRBV19; possible D gene TRBD2, 5 bases. The germline V and J ends were trimmed by 8 bases and 3 bases, with 8 bases remaining between them. Germline CDR1 LNHDA, CDR2 SQIVND (reference sequence). The CDR3 contains 12 residues. DNA of the CDR3: TGTGCCAGTGACCGGGGCTACAATGAGCAGTTCTTC. Encoded protein: CASDRGYNEQFF.

There are a few counts of this clonotype. The J gene is TRBJ2-1, the V gene TRBV9; TRBD1 matches at 8 bases. CDR3 length: 16 amino acids. The junction had 11 bases not matched to a gene; V was cut back by 4 bases and J by 5 bases. In germline, CDR1 is SGDLS, CDR2 YYNGEE. CDR3: CASSFRGQAIDNEQFF. The CDR3 nucleotides are TGTGCCAGCAGCTTCAGGGGACAGGCGATTGACAATGAGCAGTTCTTC. Combining the CDR3 with reference TRBV9 and TRBJ2-1 gives the whole variable domain DSGVTQTPKHLITATGQRVTLRCSPRSGDLSVYWYQQSLDQGLQFLIQYYNGEERAKGNILERFSAQQFPDLHSELNLSSLELGDSALYFCASSFRGQAIDNEQFFGPGTRLTVL.

DNA for the CDR3: TGTGCCATCAGTGAAAGAGAGAGCGGGAGCTCCTACAATGAGCAGTTCTTC. It yields the protein CAISERESGSSYNEQFF. The rearrangement links TRBV10-3 to TRBJ2-1; 8 bases align to TRBD2. The CDR3 length is 17 residues. The germline V gene has CDR1 ENHRY and CDR2 SYGVKD. J gave up 0 bases and V 3 bases, and 7 bases lay outside the gene matches.

This clonotype came up a few times. The rearrangement links TRBV7-2 to TRBJ1-5; 9 nucleotides align to TRBD1. The V gene end was trimmed by 1 base and the J gene end by 4 bases; junction bases not matched to a gene: 5. Germline CDR1 reads SGHTA; CDR2 reads FQGNSA. The CDR3 extends over 16 amino acids. The CDR3, as DNA: TGTGCCAGCAGCTTAGTGCTGGGACAGGGAAATCAGCCCCAGCATTTT. Its protein is CASSLVLGQGNQPQHF.

This sequence joins TRBV5-1 and TRBJ2-1; a possible D gene is TRBD2 (6 bases). This CDR3 region has 13 residues. V was cut by 2 bases and J by 8 bases, with 11 bases left in between. The germline V gene encodes CDR1 SGHRS and CDR2 YFSETQ. The chain's CDR3 is CASSLREWDEQFF. In nucleotides, the CDR3 is TGCGCCAGCAGCTTACGGGAGTGGGATGAGCAGTTCTTC.

This chain joins TRBV24-1 and TRBJ1-2, with D unresolved. CDR1 is KGHDR and CDR2 is SFDVKD in the germline V gene. The CDR3 extends over 13 amino acids. Trimming pared 0 bases from V and 6 bases from J, leaving 7 bases between. The CDR3 DNA follows: TGTGCCACCAGTGATTTGGCGGGCGATGGCTACACCTTC. Protein sequence: CATSDLAGDGYTF.

The V and J genes are TRBV7-2 and TRBJ2-3, with TRBD2 identical over 8 bases. Germline loops: CDR1 SGHTA, CDR2 FQGNSA. The CDR3 contains 15 residues. Losses at the gene ends were 6 bases for V and 4 bases for J; bases not matched to a gene: 9. The CDR3 region has the DNA TGTGCCAGCAGTCTGACTAGCGAGGTCGCAGATACGCAGTATTTT. Residues: CASSLTSEVADTQYF.

The chain employs TRBV29-1 and TRBJ1-1, with D perhaps TRBD1 (6 bases). Germline CDR1 and CDR2: SQVTM and ANQGSEA. The CDR3 has 11 residues. V dropped 4 bases and J dropped 8 bases, with 11 bases sitting between them. CDR3 DNA sequence: TGCAGCGTTGTTACCGGGACAGAAGCTTTCTTT. Protein product: CSVVTGTEAFF.

The chain has TRBV6-2 or TRBV6-3 and TRBJ2-7; D remains unclear. The germline CDR1 and CDR2 sequences are MNHEY and SVGEGT. Trimming stripped 7 bases from V and 0 bases from J, with 19 bases between. The CDR3 is 16 residues long. The CDR3 DNA follows: TGTGCCAGCACCCGAGCCCCCAGTTACCTCTCCTACGAGCAGTACTTC. This gives the protein CASTRAPSYLSYEQYF.

V gene TRBV7-2 combines with J gene TRBJ2-1, with a tentative D call TRBD2 (6 bases). Germline V CDR1 and CDR2: SGHTA, FQGNSA. V was cut by 5 bases and J by 2 bases, with 13 bases left in between. The CDR3 is made up of 15 amino acids. CDR3 bases: TGTGCCAGCAGCCTTAGCGGCCACACCTACAATGAGCAGTTCTTC. Its protein is CASSLSGHTYNEQFF.

The rearrangement joins TRBV18 to TRBJ2-3, with 9 bases aligning to TRBD1. V shed 6 bases, J shed 2 bases, and the junction held 18 bases outside the gene matches. CDR3 length equals 19 residues. The germline V gene has CDR1 KGHSH and CDR2 LQKENI. The CDR3 sequence: CASSPAGTGFGRPTDTQYF. CDR3 in DNA: TGTGCCAGCTCCCCGGCCGGGACAGGGTTTGGGCGGCCCACAGATACGCAGTATTTT.

There are a few counts of this clonotype. V usage is TRBV20-1 and J usage is TRBJ2-7; 8 nucleotides agree with TRBD2. With V trimmed by 5 bases and J by 7 bases, 7 bases remained unmatched. This CDR3 is built from 12 residues. Germline CDR1 and CDR2: DFQATT and SNEGSKA (reference sequence). CDR3 sequence: CSALQREYEQYF. As DNA, the CDR3 is TGCAGTGCTCTCCAGCGGGAGTATGAGCAGTACTTC.

V gene TRBV4-3 combines with J gene TRBJ1-4, with a weak D call TRBD1 (5 bases). CDR3 length: 15 residues. CDR1 is LGHNA, CDR2 YSLEER, per germline. V lost 1 base to trimming and J lost 5 bases, with 11 bases between them. The CDR3 DNA reads as TGCGCCAGCAGCCAAGCACCCGGGGACAATGAAAAACTGTTTTTT. This codes for CASSQAPGDNEKLFF.

This clonotype was seen a few times. The chain carries TRBV20-1 and TRBJ1-4, with a weak D call TRBD1 (5 bases). CDR1 is DFQATT and CDR2 is SNEGSKA in the germline V gene (reference sequence). Trimming removed 5 bases from V and 0 bases from J, with 10 bases in between. This CDR3 has 14 residues. CDR3 amino acids: CSASRGATNEKLFF. Written as DNA, the CDR3 is TGCAGTGCTTCGAGGGGCGCAACTAATGAAAAACTGTTTTTT.

This clonotype was counted at least ten times. The genes are TRBV5-1 and TRBJ2-6, with D perhaps matching TRBD1 (5 bases). The CDR3 consists of 15 residues. Germline V gene sequence: CDR1 SGHRS, CDR2 YFSETQ. V lost 4 bases, J lost 3 bases, and 11 bases lay in between. The CDR3 coding sequence is TGCGCCAGCAGCCTTATAACAGGTGGGGCCAACGTCCTGACTTTC. Encoded protein: CASSLITGGANVLTF.

The chain joins TRBV28 to TRBJ2-7; 9 bases match TRBD2. V lost 8 bases, J lost 4 bases, and 15 bases stayed unmatched. Germline V gene lookup returns CDR1 MDHEN and CDR2 SYDVKM. CDR3 size: 16 residues. The DNA for the CDR3 is TGTGCCAGCCCCCCCGGAGGTAGCGGGAGCGCGTACGAGCAGTACTTC. This codes for CASPPGGSGSAYEQYF. Variable domain in full (rest from reference TRBV28 and TRBJ2-7): DVKVTQSSRYLVKRTGEKVFLECVQDMDHENMFWYRQDPGLGLRLIYFSYDVKMKEKGDIPEGYSVSREKKERFSLILESASTNQTSMYLCASPPGGSGSAYEQYFGPGTRLTVT.

V is TRBV20-1 and J is TRBJ2-2; 8 nucleotides match TRBD2. Germline CDR1 reads DFQATT; CDR2 reads SNEGSKA (reference sequence). This CDR3 comprises 14 residues. V lost 4 bases, J lost 11 bases, and 12 bases stayed unmatched. This CDR3 is CSAMSGRRVGELFF. The CDR3 coding sequence is TGCAGTGCTATGAGCGGGAGAAGGGTAGGAGAGCTGTTTTTT.

The V and J genes are TRBV9 and TRBJ1-1; 7 bases are a match to TRBD1. The CDR3 has 15 amino acids. Germline assignment: CDR1 SGDLS and CDR2 YYNGEE. The ends lost 0 bases at V and 4 bases at J; junction bases unmatched: 6. CDR3 coding DNA: TGTGCCAGCAGCGTAGATACAGGGGATGCCACTGAAGCTTTCTTT. Translating it yields CASSVDTGDATEAFF.

This clonotype was counted only a few times. The chain couples TRBV27 to TRBJ2-7; D not resolved. This CDR3 is 15 amino acids long. Germline values: CDR1 MNHEY, CDR2 SMNVEV (reference sequence). Trimming left V 7 bases short and J 0 bases short, with 16 bases between. The CDR3 nucleotides read TGTGCCAGCATCGCGGATCCCGCTAGCTCCTACGAGCAGTACTTC. Amino acids: CASIADPASSYEQYF.

V usage is TRBV3-1 and J usage is TRBJ1-1, with D perhaps TRBD1 (5 bases). This CDR3 region has 17 residues. Per the germline V gene, CDR1 is LGHDT and CDR2 is YNNKEL (reference sequence). V was pared by 4 bases and J by 1 base, with 19 bases between. The CDR3 DNA sequence: TGTGCCAGCAGCCGTTTCACTACCGGCCAGGGGAACACTGAAGCTTTCTTT. Protein: CASSRFTTGQGNTEAFF.

V and J are TRBV28 and TRBJ2-1; 8 bases fit TRBD2. After removal of 5 bases from V and 11 bases from J, the junction contained 11 bases not matched to a gene. Per germline, CDR1 MDHEN and CDR2 SYDVKM. This CDR3 comprises 14 residues. The CDR3 DNA reads TGTGCCAGCAGTCCCGCGGGAGGATCGGACAAGCAGTTCTTC. It translates to CASSPAGGSDKQFF.

The chain couples TRBV12-3 or TRBV12-4 to TRBJ2-7; D may be TRBD2 (6 bases). The CDR3 extends over 16 amino acids. Trimming removed 2 bases from V and 6 bases from J, with 20 bases in between. The CDR3 nucleotides are TGTGCCAGCAGTTTATGGGGCCGTGCGGGATCGTCCGAGCAGTACTTC. It specifies CASSLWGRAGSSEQYF.

This clonotype has only a few counts. V usage is TRBV20-1 and J usage is TRBJ2-1; 9 bases match TRBD2. The CDR3 loop spans 14 amino acids. Germline assignment: CDR1 DFQATT and CDR2 SNEGSKA (reference sequence). Trimming took 6 bases from V and 7 from J; bases not matched to a gene: 10. CDR3 region: CSAKSGRPQNEQFF. Here the CDR3 DNA reads TGCAGTGCCAAGAGCGGGAGGCCACAGAATGAGCAGTTCTTC.

The chain couples TRBV12-3 or TRBV12-4 to TRBJ1-4; 12 nucleotides agree with TRBD1. Trimming took 5 bases from V and 7 from J; bases not matched to a gene: 8. This CDR3 comprises 16 residues. The CDR3 nucleotides are TGTGCCAGCAGTCCCGGGACAGGGGGCAATGGTGAAAAACTGTTTTTT. This translates into CASSPGTGGNGEKLFF.

J is TRBJ1-6 and V is TRBV7-2, with D maybe TRBD1 (6 bases). The CDR3 loop spans 14 amino acids. Per germline, CDR1 SGHTA and CDR2 FQGNSA. Trimming pared 1 base from V and 10 bases from J, leaving 11 bases between. In DNA, the CDR3 is TGTGCCAGCAGCTTAGACAGGGCGGGCTCACCCCTCCACTTT. This translates into CASSLDRAGSPLHF.

This chain uses TRBV7-6 with TRBJ2-1; 8 bases agree with TRBD2. The V gene end was trimmed by 1 base and the J gene end by 9 bases; junction bases not matched to a gene: 11. The germline V gene has CDR1 SGHVS and CDR2 FNYEAQ. The CDR3 covers 16 residues. The CDR3 sequence: CASSLGTSGRGREQFF. In nucleotides, the CDR3 is TGTGCCAGCAGCTTAGGAACGAGCGGGAGAGGCCGTGAGCAGTTCTTC.

The chain carries TRBV20-1 and TRBJ1-5; D might be TRBD1 (5 bases). V was cut by 2 bases and J by 9 bases, with 20 bases left in between. Germline CDR1 is DFQATT and CDR2 is SNEGSKA (reference sequence). The CDR3 has 15 amino acids. The CDR3 spells CSARKPGRLDRPQHF. The CDR3 bases are TGCAGTGCTAGAAAGCCGGGACGGTTAGATCGGCCCCAGCATTTT.